This T cell receptor beta chain was sequenced in a study of patients and donors after allogeneic stem cell transplantation. This clonotype was recorded at least ten times. TCRdb reprocessed the RT-PCR reads via MiXCR and lists one record per CDR3 protein. Of tens of thousands of distinct CDR3 sequences listed, around 49% are singletons. Germline CDR1 SGHVS, CDR2 FNYEAQ. The CDR3 loop spans 16 amino acids. Deletions cut 5 bases from V and 4 bases from J, with 17 bases between. The specimen was blood, either unsorted or a sorted T cell fraction (not recorded which). The TCR originated in a human donor who was either an allogeneic HSCT recipient or a stem cell or donor lymphocyte infusion donor (not recorded which). It is not recorded whose cells these are; they may come from a transplant donor. V usage is TRBV7-6 and J usage is TRBJ1-4; TRBD1 is a possible D gene (6 bases). Here the CDR3 reads CASSKRRQVFNEKLFF. Written as DNA, the CDR3 is TGTGCCAGCAGCAAGCGTAGACAGGTCTTTAATGAAAAACTGTTTTTT.